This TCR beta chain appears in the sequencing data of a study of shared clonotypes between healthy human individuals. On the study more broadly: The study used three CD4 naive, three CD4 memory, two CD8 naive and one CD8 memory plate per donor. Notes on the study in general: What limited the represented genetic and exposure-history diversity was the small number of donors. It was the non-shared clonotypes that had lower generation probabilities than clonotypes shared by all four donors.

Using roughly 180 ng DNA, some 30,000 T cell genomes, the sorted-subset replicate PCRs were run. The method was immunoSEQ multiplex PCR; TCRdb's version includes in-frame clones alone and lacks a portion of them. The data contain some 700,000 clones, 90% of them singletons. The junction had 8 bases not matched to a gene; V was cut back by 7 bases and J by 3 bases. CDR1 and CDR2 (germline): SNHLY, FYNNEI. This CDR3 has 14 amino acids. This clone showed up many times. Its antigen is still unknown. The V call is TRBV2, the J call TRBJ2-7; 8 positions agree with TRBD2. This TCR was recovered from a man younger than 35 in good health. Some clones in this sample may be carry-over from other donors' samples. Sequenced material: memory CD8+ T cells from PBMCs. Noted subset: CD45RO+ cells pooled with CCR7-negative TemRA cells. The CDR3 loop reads CASTRTSSNYEQYF. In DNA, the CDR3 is TGTGCCAGCACCCGGACTAGCTCCAACTACGAGCAGTACTTC. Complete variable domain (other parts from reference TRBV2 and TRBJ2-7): EPEVTQTPSHQVTQMGQEVILRCVPISNHLYFYWYRQILGQKVEFLVSFYNNEISEKSEIFDDQFSVERPDGSNFTLKIRSTKLEDSAMYFCASTRTSSNYEQYFGPGTRLTVT.